The 19 T cell receptor beta chains below come from one sample, sequenced in a study of CDR3 diversity in severe acne. TCRdb called the PCR reads again in MiXCR, with one record for every CDR3 protein. The sample lists fewer than 100,000 distinct CDR3 sequences, 45% to 60% occurring once. The sample was blood. All receptors come from a male donor in good health, without acne.

The chain couples TRBV20-1 to TRBJ1-1; D call uncertain. The V end was cut by 0 bases, the J end by 4 bases, with 12 bases between. Per germline, CDR1 DFQATT and CDR2 SNEGSKA (reference sequence). CDR3 length: 14 amino acids. DNA of the CDR3: TGCAGTGCTAGAGATCAAAGCGGGATCACTGAAGCTTTCTTT. This sequence encodes CSARDQSGITEAFF.

With regard to this clonotype: The germline gene is not matched at one end of the junction; a read error may be the cause. The V call is TRBV29-1, the J call TRBJ2-7; D is perhaps TRBD2 (5 bases). The CDR3 extends over 12 amino acids. The germline CDR1 and CDR2 sequences are SQVTM and ANQGSEA. CDR3 sequence (DNA): TGTAGCGTTGAAGTCACGCGTAGGGAGCAGTACTTC. Translated: CSVEVTRREQYF.

This clonotype was seen ten or more times. The J gene is TRBJ2-7, the V gene TRBV6-5; the match to TRBD2 covers 9 bases. The CDR3 has 18 residues. The germline V gene has CDR1 MNHEY and CDR2 SVGAGI. J lost 0 bases, V lost 0 bases, and 9 bases had no gene match. The CDR3 DNA reads as TGTGCCAGCAGTTACTCTTCCGGCACTAGCGGGCCCTCCTACGAGCAGTACTTC. It yields the protein CASSYSSGTSGPSYEQYF.

The chain uses TRBV2 and TRBJ1-6; D unclear. Germline-derived CDR1 and CDR2 are SNHLY and FYNNEI. The CDR3 runs 14 residues. V shed 5 bases and J shed 10 bases, with 15 bases lying between them. The CDR3 DNA follows: TGTGCCAGCAGTAGCGAGGGTCGGTCGTCACCCCTCCACTTT. Translating gives CASSSEGRSSPLHF.

The chain couples TRBV27 to TRBJ1-2; D remains unclear. Germline V gives CDR1 MNHEY, CDR2 SMNVEV (reference sequence). Trimming pared 5 bases from V and 8 bases from J, leaving 12 bases between. The CDR3 extends over 12 amino acids. CDR3 sequence reads: CASSHLGEGYTF. The CDR3 DNA follows: TGTGCCAGCAGTCACCTCGGGGAGGGCTACACCTTC.

V gene TRBV20-1 combines with J gene TRBJ2-7; the match to TRBD2 covers 8 bases. The CDR3 runs to 17 residues. Germline CDR1 is DFQATT and CDR2 is SNEGSKA (reference sequence). The trim removed 1 base at V and 2 bases at J, leaving 13 bases unmatched. The CDR3 DNA reads as TGCAGTGCTAGAGCGGGAGGGAAACTAGCGGCCCCCTACGAGCAGTACTTC. This translates into CSARAGGKLAAPYEQYF.

This clonotype was observed at least ten times. The chain recombines TRBV30 with TRBJ2-7; D not certain. Trimming removed 5 bases at V and 3 bases at J, with 8 bases between. The CDR3 is 11 amino acids. The germline V gene has CDR1 GTSNPN and CDR2 SVGIG (reference sequence). The CDR3 region has the DNA TGTGCCTGGTCTTCAGACTACGAGCAGTACTTC. Residues: CAWSSDYEQYF.

Details on this clonotype: The final CDR3 position lacks the conserved phenylalanine or tryptophan, pointing to a likely read error. This chain connects TRBV7-6 to TRBJ2-7; 9 nucleotides line up with TRBD2. The germline CDR1 and CDR2 sequences are SGHVS and FNYEAQ. This CDR3 has 16 amino acids. J gave up 3 bases and V 5 bases, and 11 bases lay outside the gene matches. Here the CDR3 reads CASSTNGLAGIYEQYS. For the CDR3, the DNA is TGTGCCAGCAGCACTAACGGGCTAGCGGGGATCTACGAGCAGTACTCC.

V and J are TRBV20-1 and TRBJ2-3; D unresolved. This CDR3 has 14 amino acids. Germline V CDR1 and CDR2: DFQATT, SNEGSKA (reference sequence). V was cut by 6 bases and J by 3 bases, with 16 bases left in between. The CDR3 DNA reads as TGCAGTGCCACTTTGAGAGAAGGAACAGATACGCAGTATTTT. This codes for CSATLREGTDTQYF.

This clonotype was counted between two and nine times. This chain connects TRBV6-6 to TRBJ1-2; unclear D gene. In germline, CDR1 is MNHNY, CDR2 SVGAGI (reference sequence). V was cut by 0 bases and J by 4 bases, with 9 bases left in between. The CDR3 runs 14 residues. As DNA, the CDR3 is TGTGCCAGCAGTTACTCCTCGGACGGCTATGGCTACACCTTC. Amino acids: CASSYSSDGYGYTF.

V usage is TRBV30 and J usage is TRBJ2-6; D call uncertain. CDR3 length equals 15 residues. Germline loops: CDR1 GTSNPN, CDR2 SVGIG (reference sequence). The V and J ends lost 0 bases and 1 base respectively, with 7 bases between them. CDR3 bases: TGTGCCTGGAGTGTTGGGGTATCTGGGGCCAACGTCCTGACTTTC. Its translation: CAWSVGVSGANVLTF.

On this clonotype itself: A much larger clone differs by one base, so this may be a read error. The chain links TRBV29-1 to TRBJ1-2; D is ambiguous. The CDR3 covers 13 residues. Germline CDR1 SQVTM, CDR2 ANQGSEA. The germline V and J ends were trimmed by 0 bases and 4 bases, with 9 bases remaining between them. In DNA, the CDR3 is TGCAGCGTTGAAGACGGGGTGGCCTATGGCTACACCTTC. Amino acids: CSVEDGVAYGYTF.

In the case of this clonotype: The missing conserved phenylalanine or tryptophan at the end of this CDR3 makes a read error likely. The rearrangement joins TRBV11-2 to TRBJ2-2; the match to TRBD1 covers 9 bases. Looked up from germline, CDR1 is SGHAT and CDR2 is FQNNGV. The length of the CDR3 is 15 residues. The CDR3 reads CASSLGDRESGGLFS. CDR3 sequence (DNA): TGTGCCAGCAGCTTGGGGGACAGGGAATCCGGGGGGCTGTTTTCT.

The chain recombines TRBV5-1 with TRBJ1-2, with unresolved D. The CDR3 spans 14 residues. CDR1 is SGHRS and CDR2 is YFSETQ in the germline V gene. Trimming left V 3 bases short and J 3 bases short, with 12 bases between. The DNA of the CDR3 is TGCGCCAGCAGCTCCCGGACGGGAGACTATGGCTACACCTTC. It yields the protein CASSSRTGDYGYTF.

The chain uses TRBV5-4 and TRBJ2-3; 10 bases agree with TRBD2. Looked up from germline, CDR1 is SGHNT and CDR2 is YYREEE (reference sequence). CDR3 size: 16 residues. Germline trimming cut 4 bases from V and 6 bases from J; bases unmatched to any gene: 11. The CDR3 reads CASSIGLAEGRDTQYF. In DNA, the CDR3 is TGTGCCAGCAGCATCGGACTAGCGGAGGGGCGTGATACGCAGTATTTT.

In the case of this clonotype: The DNA is left out, because the CDR3 cannot be placed on it with certainty; the CDR3 is given as TCRdb lists it. CDR3: CASSERAEGYEQYFGPGEKLFF. This rearrangement joins TRBV6-1 to TRBJ1-4. Germline V gene lookup returns CDR1 MNHNS and CDR2 SASEGT. From its first to its last residue, the CDR3 has 22 amino acids.

This clonotype was seen a handful of times. The chain recombines TRBV5-1 with TRBJ2-7; 9 bases match TRBD2. The J segment lost 3 bases and the V segment lost 0 bases, leaving 7 bases of the junction unmatched. CDR1 and CDR2 (germline): SGHRS, YFSETQ. CDR3 size: 16 residues. CDR3 sequence: CASSLAGGTSNYEQYF. CDR3 nucleotides: TGCGCCAGCAGCTTGGCCGGAGGGACTAGCAACTACGAGCAGTACTTC.

The rearrangement links TRBV11-2 to TRBJ1-4, with D hard to call. This CDR3 spans 14 amino acids. In germline, CDR1 is SGHAT, CDR2 FQNNGV. The ends were cut back, 8 bases at V and 8 bases at J, with 18 bases in the middle. For the CDR3, the DNA is TGTGCCAGCGGTCACCTTTTCCCTGTCGAAAAACTGTTTTTT. Its translation is CASGHLFPVEKLFF.

V gene TRBV20-1 combines with J gene TRBJ2-1; the match to TRBD2 covers 14 bases. This CDR3 comprises 18 residues. The V segment lost 0 bases and the J segment 3 bases; nucleotides outside the gene matches: 7. Germline V gene lookup returns CDR1 DFQATT and CDR2 SNEGSKA (reference sequence). CDR3 residues: CSARDPGLAGVFYNEQFF. Here the CDR3 DNA reads TGCAGTGCTAGAGATCCGGGACTAGCGGGAGTCTTCTACAATGAGCAGTTCTTC.